This entry is about one T cell receptor (beta chain). The CDR3 runs 13 residues. The V segment lost 11 bases and the J segment 4 bases; nucleotides outside the gene matches: 9. Germline-derived CDR1 and CDR2 are MDHEN and SYDVKM. TCRdb called the RACE reads again in MiXCR, with one record for every CDR3 protein. In the table there are 35,000 to 45,000 distinct CDR3 sequences, around an eighth of which are singletons. This sample was taken from a study of human T cells and chemical hapten exposure. Described time point: pre-sensitization, week 0. Treatment here: therapeutic diphenylcyclopropenone sensitization with weekly scalp DPC.

The chain has TRBV28 and TRBJ2-7; 9 bases match TRBD1. The TCR originated in a woman between 25 and 40 years old with alopecia areata. Some clones in this sample may be carry-over from other donors' samples. The source material was whole blood, sampled in connection with sensitization to the hapten diphenylcyclopropenone (DPC). The CDR3 sequence: CAHSEGTGYEQYF. The CDR3 nucleotides read TGTGCCCACAGCGAAGGGACAGGGTACGAGCAGTACTTC.